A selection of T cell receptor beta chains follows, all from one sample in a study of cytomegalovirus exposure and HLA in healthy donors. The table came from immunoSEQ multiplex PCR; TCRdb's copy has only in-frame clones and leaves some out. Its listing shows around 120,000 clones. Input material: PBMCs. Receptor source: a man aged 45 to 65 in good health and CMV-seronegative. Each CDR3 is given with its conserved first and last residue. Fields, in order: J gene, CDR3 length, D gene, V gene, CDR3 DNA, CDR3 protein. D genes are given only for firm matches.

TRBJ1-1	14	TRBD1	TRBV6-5	TGTGCCAGCAGTAACAGGGGGGAGGTCACTGAAGCTTTCTTT	CASSNRGEVTEAFF
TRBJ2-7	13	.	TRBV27	TGTGCCAGCAGTTTAAATGGGGCCTCCGAGCAGTACTTC	CASSLNGASEQYF
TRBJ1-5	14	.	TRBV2	TGTGCCAGCAGTGAAAGGACAGAGAATCAGCCCCAGCATTTT	CASSERTENQPQHF
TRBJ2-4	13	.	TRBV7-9	TGTGCCAGCAGCTTATCGCAGGGGAACATTCAGTACTTC	CASSLSQGNIQYF
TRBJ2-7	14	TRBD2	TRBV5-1	TGCGCCAGCAGCTTAGGGACTATAACCTACGAGCAGTACTTC	CASSLGTITYEQYF
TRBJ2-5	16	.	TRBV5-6	TGTGCCAGCAGCTTTAATCGGGGTTTGCAGGAAGAGACCCAGTACTTC	CASSFNRGLQEETQYF
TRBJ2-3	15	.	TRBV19	TGTGCCAGTAGTATAGCAGGGTATGGGACAGATACGCAGTATTTT	CASSIAGYGTDTQYF
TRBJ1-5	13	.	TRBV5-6	TGTGCCAGCAGTTCTTACAGTAATCAGCCCCAGCATTTT	CASSSYSNQPQHF
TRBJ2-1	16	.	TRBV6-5	TGTGCCAGCAGTTCCCTGGACTCGTACTCCTACAATGAGCAGTTCTTC	CASSSLDSYSYNEQFF
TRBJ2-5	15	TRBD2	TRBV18	TGTGCCAGCTCACCGGCGGGGGGATCAGGAGAGACCCAGTACTTC	CASSPAGGSGETQYF
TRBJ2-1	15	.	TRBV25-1	TGTGCCAGCAGTGAATCCAATAGAGACTACAATGAGCAGTTCTTC	CASSESNRDYNEQFF
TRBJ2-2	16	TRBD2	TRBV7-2	TGTGCCAGCAGCCTCGTAGCGGGAGGTGGCACCGGGGAGCTGTTTTTT	CASSLVAGGGTGELFF
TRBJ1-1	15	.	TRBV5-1	TGCGCCAGCAGCTTGGCCCCGGGGGTGAACACTGAAGCTTTCTTT	CASSLAPGVNTEAFF
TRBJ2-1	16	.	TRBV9	TGTGCCAGCAGCGTAGCTGAGCGGCCAATCTACAATGAGCAGTTCTTC	CASSVAERPIYNEQFF
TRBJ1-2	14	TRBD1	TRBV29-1	TGCAGCGTTCGGGACAGGGGTCAAAACTATGGCTACACCTTC	CSVRDRGQNYGYTF
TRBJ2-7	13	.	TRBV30	TGTGCCTGGAGGGCAGGGATATCCTACGAGCAGTACTTC	CAWRAGISYEQYF
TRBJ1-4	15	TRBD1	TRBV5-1	TGCGCCAGCAGCTTGGAGACAGGGACTAATGAAAAACTGTTTTTT	CASSLETGTNEKLFF
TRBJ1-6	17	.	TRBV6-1	TGTGCCAGCAGTGAAGCGCTTCCGGGTCCGGGTAATTCACCCCTCCACTTT	CASSEALPGPGNSPLHF
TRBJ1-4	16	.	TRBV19	TGTGCCAGTAACACCGGGACTGATGCAACTAATGAAAAACTGTTTTTT	CASNTGTDATNEKLFF
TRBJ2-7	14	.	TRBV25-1	TGTGCCAGCAGTCCGACGGGGACACTAAACGAGCAGTACTTC	CASSPTGTLNEQYF
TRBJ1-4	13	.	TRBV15	TGTGCCAGCTGTCGGGGGGCAGGTGAAAAACTGTTTTTT	CASCRGAGEKLFF
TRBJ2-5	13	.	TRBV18	TGTGCCAGCTCACCCTCAGGGGTAGAGACCCAGTACTTC	CASSPSGVETQYF
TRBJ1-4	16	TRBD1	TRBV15	TGTGCCACCAGCAGCATCCGCGGGACAGGGAATGAAAAACTGTTTTTT	CATSSIRGTGNEKLFF
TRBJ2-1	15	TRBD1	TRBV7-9	TGTGCCAGCAGCGAACTACAGGGGAACCACAATGAGCAGTTCTTC	CASSELQGNHNEQFF
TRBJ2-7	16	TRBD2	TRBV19	TGTGCCAGTAGTTTTCAACTAGCGGGAGGGTGGTACGAGCAGTACTTC	CASSFQLAGGWYEQYF
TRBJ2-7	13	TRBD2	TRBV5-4	TGTGCCAGCAGCTTGTGGGGAGGGAACGAGCAGTACTTC	CASSLWGGNEQYF
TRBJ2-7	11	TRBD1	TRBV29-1	TGCTCCGGGACAGGGGCCTACGAGCAGTACTTC	CSGTGAYEQYF
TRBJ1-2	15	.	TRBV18	TGTGCCAGCTCACCACAACGTGACAGCGTAAGTGGCTACACCTTC	CASSPQRDSVSGYTF
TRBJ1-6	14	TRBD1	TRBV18	TGTGCCAGCTCACCACCGACAGGGGTCTCACCCCTCCACTTT	CASSPPTGVSPLHF
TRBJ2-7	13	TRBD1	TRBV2	TGTGCCAGCAGTATCGACAGGGGGCACGAGCAGTACTTC	CASSIDRGHEQYF
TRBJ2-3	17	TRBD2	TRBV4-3	TGCGCCAGCAGCCAAGATCGGGTCGGGAGGAGCACAGATACGCAGTATTTT	CASSQDRVGRSTDTQYF
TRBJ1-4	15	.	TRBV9	TGTGCCAGCAGCGTAGGGAGTGCAACTAATGAAAAACTGTTTTTT	CASSVGSATNEKLFF
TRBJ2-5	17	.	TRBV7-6	TGTGCCAGCAGCCCCTGGGCACGGGAGACAGCCCCGGGGACCCAGTACTTC	CASSPWARETAPGTQYF
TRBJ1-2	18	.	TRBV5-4	TGTGCCAGCAGCTTGGCGTCTAAAGGTTATGGGGGGATTTATGGCTACACCTTC	CASSLASKGYGGIYGYTF
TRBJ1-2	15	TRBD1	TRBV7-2	TGTGCCAGCAGCTCCCGACAGGGGCAGATCTATGGCTACACCTTC	CASSSRQGQIYGYTF
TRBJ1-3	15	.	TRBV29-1	TGCAGCGTTGAAGTGGGTGGGAGCTCTGGAAACACCATATATTTT	CSVEVGGSSGNTIYF
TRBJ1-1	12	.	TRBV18	TGTGCCAGCTCACTCGGGAACAGTGAAGCTTTCTTT	CASSLGNSEAFF
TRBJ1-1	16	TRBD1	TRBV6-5	TGTGCCAGCAGTTACGTTACAGGGGGCCGTCCCACTGAAGCTTTCTTT	CASSYVTGGRPTEAFF
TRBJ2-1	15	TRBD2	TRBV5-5	TGTGCCAGCAGCATCCTAGCGGGAGGGGACGATGAGCAGTTCTTC	CASSILAGGDDEQFF
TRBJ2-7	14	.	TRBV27	TGTGCCAGCAGTGGAGCAGGGGAACCCTACGAGCAGTACTTC	CASSGAGEPYEQYF
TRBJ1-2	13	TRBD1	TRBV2	TGTGCCAGCAGCGAGGGACAGGACTATGGCTACACCTTC	CASSEGQDYGYTF
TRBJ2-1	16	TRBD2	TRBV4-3	TGCGCCAGCAGCCAAGTTAGCGGGGGGATCTACAATGAGCAGTTCTTC	CASSQVSGGIYNEQFF
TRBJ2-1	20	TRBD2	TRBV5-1	TGCGCCAGCAGCTTGAAGCAATTCCCTAGCGGGAGAGGCTCCTACAATGAGCAGTTCTTC	CASSLKQFPSGRGSYNEQFF
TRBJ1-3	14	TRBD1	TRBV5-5	TGTGCCAGCAGCTTGGTGGGGACAGCAAACACCATATATTTT	CASSLVGTANTIYF
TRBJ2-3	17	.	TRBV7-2	TGTGCCAGCAGCTCAGCCAAGAGCAGGGCAGGCACAGATACGCAGTATTTT	CASSSAKSRAGTDTQYF
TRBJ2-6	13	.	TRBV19	TGTGCCAGTAGCCTATCTGGGGCCAACGTCCTGACTTTC	CASSLSGANVLTF
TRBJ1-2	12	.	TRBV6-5	TGTGCCAGCAGGGCAGAATTTTATGGCTACACCTTC	CASRAEFYGYTF
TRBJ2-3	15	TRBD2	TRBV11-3	TGTGCCAGCAGGCAGGGACTAGAGGGCGCAGATACGCAGTATTTT	CASRQGLEGADTQYF
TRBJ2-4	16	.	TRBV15	TGTGCCACCAGCAGAGAGGGCGGACAGCTGAGCAACATTCAGTACTTC	CATSREGGQLSNIQYF
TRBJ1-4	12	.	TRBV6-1	TGTGCCAGCTCATGGCGAGGTGAAAAACTGTTTTTT	CASSWRGEKLFF
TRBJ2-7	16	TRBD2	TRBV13	TGTGCCAGCAGCCAAGGGAACCTAGCGGGAGGCTACGAGCAGTACTTC	CASSQGNLAGGYEQYF
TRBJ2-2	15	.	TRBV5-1	TGCGCCAGCAGAGTAGTATCGGGGTACACCGGGGAGCTGTTTTTT	CASRVVSGYTGELFF
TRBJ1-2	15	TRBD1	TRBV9	TGTGCCAGCAGCCCGCAGGGACAGGGCTTATATGGCTACACCTTC	CASSPQGQGLYGYTF
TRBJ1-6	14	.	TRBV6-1	TGTGCCAGCAGTGAATTTTACAGTAATTCACCCCTCCACTTT	CASSEFYSNSPLHF
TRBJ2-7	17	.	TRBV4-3	TGCGCCAGCAGCCAAGAAGCCGGGGTTACGAATTCCTACGAGCAGTACTTC	CASSQEAGVTNSYEQYF